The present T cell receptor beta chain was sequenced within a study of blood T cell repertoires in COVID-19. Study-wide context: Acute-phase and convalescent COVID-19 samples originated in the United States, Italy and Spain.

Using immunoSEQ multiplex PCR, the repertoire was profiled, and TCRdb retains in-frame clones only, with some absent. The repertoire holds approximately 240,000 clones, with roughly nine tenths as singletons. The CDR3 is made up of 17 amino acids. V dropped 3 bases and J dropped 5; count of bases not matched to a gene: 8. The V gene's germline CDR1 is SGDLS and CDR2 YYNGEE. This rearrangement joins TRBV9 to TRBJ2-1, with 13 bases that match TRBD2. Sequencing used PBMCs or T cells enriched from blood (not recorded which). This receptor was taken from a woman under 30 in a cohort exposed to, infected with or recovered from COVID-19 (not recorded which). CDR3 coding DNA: TGTGCCAGCAGCGATGAGCCGGGACTAGCGGGAAACAATGAGCAGTTCTTC. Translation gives CASSDEPGLAGNNEQFF.